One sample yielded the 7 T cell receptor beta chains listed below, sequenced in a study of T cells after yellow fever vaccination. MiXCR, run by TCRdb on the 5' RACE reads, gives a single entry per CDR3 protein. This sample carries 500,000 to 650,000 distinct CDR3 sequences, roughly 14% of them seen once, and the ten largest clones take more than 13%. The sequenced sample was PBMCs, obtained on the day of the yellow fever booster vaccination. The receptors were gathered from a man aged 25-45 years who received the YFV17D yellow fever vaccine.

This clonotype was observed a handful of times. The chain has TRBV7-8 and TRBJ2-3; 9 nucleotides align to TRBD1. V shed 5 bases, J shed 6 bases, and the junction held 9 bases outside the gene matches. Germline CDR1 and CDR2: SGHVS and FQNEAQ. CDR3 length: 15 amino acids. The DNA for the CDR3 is TGTGCCAGCAGCACCTCCGGGACAGGGACCGATACGCAGTATTTT. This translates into CASSTSGTGTDTQYF.

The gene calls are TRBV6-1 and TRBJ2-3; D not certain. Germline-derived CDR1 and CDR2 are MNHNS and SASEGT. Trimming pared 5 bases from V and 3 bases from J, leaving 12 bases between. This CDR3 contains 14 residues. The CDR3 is CASSIAVGTDTQYF. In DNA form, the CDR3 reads TGTGCCAGCAGTATTGCCGTAGGGACAGATACGCAGTATTTT.

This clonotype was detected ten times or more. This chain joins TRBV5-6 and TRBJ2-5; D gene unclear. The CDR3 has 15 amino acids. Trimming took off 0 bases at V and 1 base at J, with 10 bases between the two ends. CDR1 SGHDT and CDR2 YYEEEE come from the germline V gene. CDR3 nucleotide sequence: TGTGCCAGCAGCTTGGAAAGGGCAGTCCAAGAGACCCAGTACTTC. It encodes CASSLERAVQETQYF. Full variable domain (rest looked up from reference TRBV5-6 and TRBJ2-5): DAGVTQSPTHLIKTRGQQVTLRCSPKSGHDTVSWYQQALGQGPQFIFQYYEEEERQRGNFPDRFSGHQFPNYSSELNVNALLLGDSALYLCASSLERAVQETQYFGPGTRLLVL.

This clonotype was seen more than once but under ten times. CDR3 nucleotide sequence: TGTGCCAGCAGCTTAGCGGGGGAGCTTACCTACGAGCAGTACTTC. This encodes CASSLAGELTYEQYF. The genes are TRBV7-2 and TRBJ2-7, with D perhaps TRBD1 or TRBD2 (5 bases each). The length of the CDR3 is 15 residues. Germline CDR1 and CDR2: SGHTA and FQGNSA. V was shortened by 0 bases and J by 2 bases, with 11 bases between the two germline ends.

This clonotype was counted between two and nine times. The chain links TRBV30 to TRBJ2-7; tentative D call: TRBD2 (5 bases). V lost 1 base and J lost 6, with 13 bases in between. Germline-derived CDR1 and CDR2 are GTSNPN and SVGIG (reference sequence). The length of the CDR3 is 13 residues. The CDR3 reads CAWSEVVAGEQYF. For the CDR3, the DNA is TGTGCCTGGAGTGAGGTAGTGGCGGGCGAGCAGTACTTC.

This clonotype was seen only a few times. The CDR3 DNA reads as TGTGCCAGCAGCCTAGGGCGGGACAGGGGGCCAGATACGCAGTATTTT. It is translated as CASSLGRDRGPDTQYF. This rearrangement joins TRBV5-6 to TRBJ2-3; 12 positions agree with TRBD1. Germline V gives CDR1 SGHDT, CDR2 YYEEEE. The CDR3 has 16 amino acids. The V segment lost 4 bases and the J segment 4 bases; nucleotides outside the gene matches: 7. Drawing the rest from reference TRBV5-6 and TRBJ2-3, the complete variable domain is DAGVTQSPTHLIKTRGQQVTLRCSPKSGHDTVSWYQQALGQGPQFIFQYYEEEERQRGNFPDRFSGHQFPNYSSELNVNALLLGDSALYLCASSLGRDRGPDTQYFGPGTRLTVL.

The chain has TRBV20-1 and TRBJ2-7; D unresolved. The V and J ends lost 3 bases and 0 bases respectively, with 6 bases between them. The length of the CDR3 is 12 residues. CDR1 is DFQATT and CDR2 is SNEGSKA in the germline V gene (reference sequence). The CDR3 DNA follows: TGCAGTGCTAGTAGGCCCTCCTACGAGCAGTACTTC. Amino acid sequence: CSASRPSYEQYF.